The 10 T cell receptor beta chains listed next were all sequenced from one sample in a study of cytomegalovirus exposure and HLA in healthy donors. Both 60 Vbeta primers and 13 Jbeta primers went into the PCR. The method was immunoSEQ multiplex PCR; TCRdb's version includes in-frame clones alone and lacks a portion of them. The repertoire holds about 160,000 clones, with 75% to 80% as singletons. Material: PBMCs. The receptors originated from a woman aged 45-65 years in good health and CMV-seropositive.

V usage is TRBV7-2 and J usage is TRBJ2-5, with a weak D call TRBD2 (5 bases). The germline V and J ends were trimmed by 3 bases and 1 base, with 9 bases remaining between them. This CDR3 is built from 14 residues. CDR1 and CDR2 (germline): SGHTA, FQGNSA. Here the CDR3 reads CASSLIRGQETQYF. The CDR3 DNA is TGTGCCAGCAGCTTGATCCGGGGCCAAGAGACCCAGTACTTC. Full variable domain (outside the CDR3, taken from reference TRBV7-2 and TRBJ2-5): GAGVSQSPSNKVTEKGKDVELRCDPISGHTALYWYRQSLGQGLEFLIYFQGNSAPDKSGLPSDRFSAERTGGSVSTLTIQRTQQEDSAVYLCASSLIRGQETQYFGPGTRLLVL.

The chain combines TRBV9 with TRBJ2-2; D is unclear. The CDR3 sequence is 17 residues long. Per germline, CDR1 SGDLS and CDR2 YYNGEE. V gave up 0 bases and J gave up 0 bases, with 12 bases separating them. In DNA form, the CDR3 reads TGTGCCAGCAGCGTAGAAGGTCGGGTTGCGAACACCGGGGAGCTGTTTTTT. It translates to CASSVEGRVANTGELFF.

The chain carries TRBV2 and TRBJ2-5; 7 bases align to TRBD1. In germline, CDR1 is SNHLY, CDR2 FYNNEI. Trimming cost V 8 bases and J 4 bases; bases outside gene matches: 7. This CDR3 has 13 amino acids. CDR3 region: CASLPRDRETQYF. The CDR3 DNA reads TGTGCCAGCTTACCCCGGGACAGAGAGACCCAGTACTTC.

The CDR3 protein is CASSLRTSGGAHEQFF. As DNA, the CDR3 is TGTGCCAGCAGCCTCCGGACTAGCGGGGGGGCTCATGAGCAGTTCTTC. The rearrangement links TRBV7-2 to TRBJ2-1; 15 bases match TRBD2. The CDR3 runs 16 residues. The germline V gene has CDR1 SGHTA and CDR2 FQGNSA. The J segment lost 8 bases and the V segment lost 5 bases, leaving 7 bases of the junction unmatched.

The chain combines TRBV29-1 with TRBJ2-5; D perhaps matches TRBD1 (6 bases). The germline V and J ends were trimmed by 1 base and 1 base, with 16 bases remaining between them. Germline V gene sequence: CDR1 SQVTM, CDR2 ANQGSEA. CDR3 length equals 16 residues. The CDR3 sequence: CSVEAPPQGVQETQYF. The CDR3 DNA sequence: TGCAGCGTTGAAGCGCCACCACAGGGCGTCCAAGAGACCCAGTACTTC.

J is TRBJ2-6 and V is TRBV5-1; TRBD1 matches 7 bases. This CDR3 has 16 amino acids. J gave up 4 bases and V 4 bases, and 8 bases lay outside the gene matches. Germline CDR1 SGHRS, CDR2 YFSETQ. CDR3 residues: CASSGNRGPGANVLTF. The CDR3 bases are TGCGCCAGCAGCGGAAACAGGGGTCCCGGGGCCAACGTCCTGACTTTC.

This clone has just one count. This rearrangement joins TRBV20-1 to TRBJ2-1; D is ambiguous. The length of the CDR3 is 11 residues. Deletions cut 3 bases from V and 3 bases from J, with 3 bases between. Germline CDR1 DFQATT, CDR2 SNEGSKA (reference sequence). The CDR3 nucleotides read TGCAGTGCTAGGTACTACAATGAGCAGTTCTTC. Encoded protein: CSARYYNEQFF.

The chain recombines TRBV7-2 with TRBJ2-7; D may be TRBD1 (6 bases). Deletions cut 4 bases from V and 3 bases from J, with 13 bases between. This CDR3 spans 14 amino acids. Germline V gives CDR1 SGHTA, CDR2 FQGNSA. The CDR3 nucleotides are TGTGCCAGCAGCTCCTCGACAGGAAGCTACGAGCAGTACTTC. Its protein product is CASSSSTGSYEQYF.

This chain connects TRBV11-2 to TRBJ1-1, with 8 bases matching TRBD1. This CDR3 has 14 amino acids. Germline V gene sequence: CDR1 SGHAT, CDR2 FQNNGV. The ends lost 3 bases at V and 9 bases at J; junction bases unmatched: 9. The CDR3 DNA sequence: TGTGCCAGCAGCTTCGGACAGGGTGACCCTCAAGCTTTCTTT. It codes for CASSFGQGDPQAFF.

The rearrangement uses TRBV25-1 and TRBJ1-2; D gene ambiguous. The CDR3 covers 15 residues. V was trimmed by 2 bases and J by 3 bases, leaving 13 bases between them. Germline CDR1 and CDR2: MGHDK and SYGVNS. DNA for the CDR3: TGTGCCAGCAGTGAAGCAGGTGGCGGGGACTATGGCTACACCTTC. As protein: CASSEAGGGDYGYTF.